This is a list of T cell receptor beta chains from one sample in a study of shared clonotypes between healthy human individuals. The protocol was immunoSEQ multiplex PCR, while the TCRdb copy is restricted to in-frame clones and leaves out a portion. Of fewer than 1.8 million clones listed, around 98.5% are singletons. Material: naive CD4+ T cells sorted from blood. The source of these receptors is a young man in good health. Each CDR3 is given with its conserved first and last residue. Fields, in order: J gene, clone size, V gene, D gene, CDR3 protein, CDR3 DNA. D genes are given only for firm matches. Part of the rows lack a size; the others show once, few, many or a class for expanded clones.

j_gene: TRBJ2-1
abundance: once
v_gene: TRBV5-4
d_gene: TRBD2
CDR3aa: CASSLDYGTSTNEQFF
CDR3nt: TGTGCCAGCAGCTTGGACTACGGGACTAGCACCAATGAGCAGTTCTTC

j_gene: TRBJ1-2
abundance: -
v_gene: TRBV10-3
d_gene: -
CDR3aa: CAISEVQHGYTF
CDR3nt: TGTGCCATCAGTGAGGTGCAGCACGGCTACACCTTC

j_gene: TRBJ2-2
abundance: -
v_gene: TRBV2
d_gene: -
CDR3aa: CASTPLVSLTGELFF
CDR3nt: TGTGCCAGCACTCCCCTGGTGTCCCTCACTGGGGAGCTGTTTTTT

j_gene: TRBJ2-7
abundance: -
v_gene: TRBV4-1
d_gene: TRBD2
CDR3aa: CASSQPPQGGEQYF
CDR3nt: TGCGCCAGCAGCCAACCCCCGCAGGGAGGGGAGCAGTACTTC

j_gene: TRBJ2-1
abundance: once
v_gene: TRBV7-2
d_gene: -
CDR3aa: CASSYRSLEQFF
CDR3nt: TGTGCCAGCAGCTATCGAAGCCTTGAGCAGTTCTTC

j_gene: TRBJ2-7
abundance: -
v_gene: TRBV10-3
d_gene: -
CDR3aa: CAISESGLLDARF
CDR3nt: TGTGCCATCAGTGAGTCGGGGCTTTTAGACGCGAGGTTC

j_gene: TRBJ1-1
abundance: -
v_gene: TRBV9
d_gene: -
CDR3aa: CASRGGTEAFF
CDR3nt: TGTGCCAGCAGGGGTGGAACTGAAGCTTTCTTT

j_gene: TRBJ2-5
abundance: once
v_gene: TRBV18
d_gene: -
CDR3aa: CASSPLLAAEGTQYF
CDR3nt: TGTGCCAGCTCACCACTGTTAGCGGCGGAGGGGACCCAGTACTTC

j_gene: TRBJ2-7
abundance: -
v_gene: TRBV6-5
d_gene: -
CDR3aa: CASQGRRGPYEQYF
CDR3nt: TGTGCCAGCCAGGGCAGGAGAGGACCCTACGAGCAGTACTTC

j_gene: TRBJ2-1
abundance: -
v_gene: TRBV20-1
d_gene: -
CDR3aa: CSASYNEQFF
CDR3nt: TGCAGTGCAAGTTACAATGAGCAGTTCTTC

j_gene: TRBJ2-1
abundance: -
v_gene: TRBV11-2
d_gene: -
CDR3aa: CASSSIKGETGANEQFF
CDR3nt: TGTGCCAGCAGCTCAATTAAGGGAGAAACAGGAGCCAATGAGCAGTTCTTC

j_gene: TRBJ1-1
abundance: -
v_gene: TRBV5-1
d_gene: TRBD1
CDR3aa: CASSPRQGGVNTEAFF
CDR3nt: TGCGCCAGCAGCCCTAGACAGGGCGGGGTGAACACTGAAGCTTTCTTT

j_gene: TRBJ2-7
abundance: -
v_gene: TRBV6-5
d_gene: -
CDR3aa: CASSQGRANYEQYF
CDR3nt: TGTGCCAGCAGCCAGGGCAGGGCAAACTACGAGCAGTACTTC

j_gene: TRBJ2-7
abundance: -
v_gene: TRBV7-9
d_gene: TRBD1
CDR3aa: CASSPRTGMRNEQYF
CDR3nt: TGTGCCAGCAGCCCGAGGACAGGGATGAGGAACGAGCAGTACTTC

j_gene: TRBJ2-1
abundance: -
v_gene: TRBV28
d_gene: TRBD1
CDR3aa: CASSNGQGWFHLGSNEQFF
CDR3nt: TGTGCCAGCAGTAACGGACAGGGTTGGTTCCATTTGGGTTCCAATGAGCAGTTCTTC

j_gene: TRBJ1-4
abundance: -
v_gene: TRBV5-4
d_gene: TRBD1
CDR3aa: CASSKGTGSEKLFF
CDR3nt: TGTGCCAGCAGCAAAGGGACAGGGTCTGAAAAACTGTTTTTT

j_gene: TRBJ1-3
abundance: -
v_gene: TRBV5-1
d_gene: TRBD1
CDR3aa: CASSSGQGNTIYF
CDR3nt: TGCGCCAGCAGCTCGGGACAGGGAAACACCATATATTTT

j_gene: TRBJ2-6
abundance: once
v_gene: TRBV7-3
d_gene: -
CDR3aa: CASSEWGPSSGANVLTF
CDR3nt: TGTGCCAGCAGCGAATGGGGCCCAAGCTCTGGGGCCAACGTCCTGACTTTC

j_gene: TRBJ2-7
abundance: -
v_gene: TRBV5-1
d_gene: -
CDR3aa: CASSLFWSGVEQYF
CDR3nt: TGCGCCAGCAGCTTATTTTGGTCAGGGGTCGAGCAGTACTTC

j_gene: TRBJ1-2
abundance: few
v_gene: TRBV27
d_gene: TRBD1
CDR3aa: CASSSWDRNYGYTF
CDR3nt: TGTGCCAGCAGTTCTTGGGACAGGAACTATGGCTACACCTTC

j_gene: TRBJ2-5
abundance: -
v_gene: TRBV9
d_gene: -
CDR3aa: CASSVGLAETQYF
CDR3nt: TGTGCCAGCAGCGTAGGGCTAGCTGAGACCCAGTACTTC

j_gene: TRBJ1-2
abundance: -
v_gene: TRBV6-6
d_gene: -
CDR3aa: CASSYTAGTDYGYTF
CDR3nt: TGTGCCAGCAGTTATACTGCGGGGACCGACTATGGCTACACCTTC

j_gene: TRBJ2-5
abundance: -
v_gene: TRBV6-5
d_gene: -
CDR3aa: CASSPGQQGSVTQYF
CDR3nt: TGTGCCAGCAGTCCCGGGCAGCAGGGTTCGGTGACCCAGTACTTC

j_gene: TRBJ2-2
abundance: -
v_gene: TRBV7-2
d_gene: -
CDR3aa: CASRPAGSTGELFF
CDR3nt: TGTGCCAGCAGGCCGGCGGGGAGCACCGGGGAGCTGTTTTTT

j_gene: TRBJ2-1
abundance: -
v_gene: TRBV6-5
d_gene: -
CDR3aa: CASSLGLEQFF
CDR3nt: TGTGCCAGCAGTCTGGGACTTGAGCAGTTCTTC

j_gene: TRBJ2-7
abundance: -
v_gene: TRBV7-9
d_gene: TRBD1
CDR3aa: CASSFGQGGYEQYF
CDR3nt: TGTGCCAGCAGCTTCGGACAGGGTGGTTACGAGCAGTACTTC

j_gene: TRBJ2-1
abundance: -
v_gene: TRBV6-5
d_gene: TRBD1
CDR3aa: CASSRTGPNEQFF
CDR3nt: TGTGCCAGCAGCCGGACAGGGCCCAATGAGCAGTTCTTC

j_gene: TRBJ1-5
abundance: -
v_gene: TRBV28
d_gene: -
CDR3aa: CVSKAGNQPQHF
CDR3nt: TGTGTTAGCAAGGCGGGCAATCAGCCCCAGCATTTT

j_gene: TRBJ1-2
abundance: -
v_gene: TRBV18
d_gene: -
CDR3aa: CASSPQGPTNYGYTF
CDR3nt: TGTGCCAGCTCACCACAAGGGCCGACGAACTATGGCTACACCTTC

j_gene: TRBJ2-7
abundance: -
v_gene: TRBV6-5
d_gene: -
CDR3aa: CASSFIGLERIVEQYF
CDR3nt: TGTGCCAGCAGTTTCATCGGACTGGAGAGGATTGTGGAGCAGTACTTC

j_gene: TRBJ2-5
abundance: once
v_gene: TRBV29-1
d_gene: -
CDR3aa: CSVANDQVTQYF
CDR3nt: TGCAGCGTTGCTAACGACCAGGTGACCCAGTACTTC

j_gene: TRBJ2-3
abundance: few
v_gene: TRBV29-1
d_gene: -
CDR3aa: CSVELGNTQYF
CDR3nt: TGCAGCGTTGAATTGGGGAATACGCAGTATTTT

j_gene: TRBJ1-5
abundance: -
v_gene: TRBV4-2
d_gene: -
CDR3aa: CASSRTLGQPQHF
CDR3nt: TGTGCCAGCAGCCGGACCCTTGGACAGCCCCAGCATTTT

j_gene: TRBJ2-7
abundance: -
v_gene: TRBV28
d_gene: -
CDR3aa: CASSSNIYEQYF
CDR3nt: TGTGCCAGCAGTTCCAATATATACGAGCAGTACTTC

j_gene: TRBJ2-3
abundance: once
v_gene: TRBV7-9
d_gene: -
CDR3aa: CASSVGLARTDTQYF
CDR3nt: TGTGCCAGCAGCGTGGGGCTAGCGCGCACAGATACGCAGTATTTT

j_gene: TRBJ2-7
abundance: -
v_gene: TRBV5-1
d_gene: -
CDR3aa: CASSPDTPIPYEQYF
CDR3nt: TGCGCCAGCAGCCCCGACACTCCCATACCCTACGAGCAGTACTTC

j_gene: TRBJ2-3
abundance: once
v_gene: TRBV11-2
d_gene: -
CDR3aa: CASSFPGMGDTQYF
CDR3nt: TGTGCCAGCAGCTTTCCGGGTATGGGAGATACGCAGTATTTT

j_gene: TRBJ2-7
abundance: -
v_gene: TRBV5-1
d_gene: TRBD2
CDR3aa: CASSPGLAGGLTYEQYF
CDR3nt: TGCGCCAGCAGCCCCGGACTAGCGGGAGGGTTAACCTACGAGCAGTACTTC

j_gene: TRBJ2-5
abundance: -
v_gene: TRBV5-1
d_gene: -
CDR3aa: CASSLGGGETQYF
CDR3nt: TGCGCCAGCAGCTTGGGGGGAGGCGAGACCCAGTACTTC

j_gene: TRBJ1-1
abundance: -
v_gene: TRBV9
d_gene: -
CDR3aa: CASSVGFDTEAFF
CDR3nt: TGTGCCAGCAGCGTAGGTTTCGACACTGAAGCTTTCTTT

j_gene: TRBJ2-5
abundance: -
v_gene: TRBV5-1
d_gene: -
CDR3aa: CASSLVPRRETQYF
CDR3nt: TGCGCCAGCAGCTTGGTACCAAGACGGGAGACCCAGTACTTC

j_gene: TRBJ1-5
abundance: -
v_gene: TRBV9
d_gene: -
CDR3aa: CASSPSDGMGSNQPQHF
CDR3nt: TGTGCCAGCAGCCCGTCAGACGGGATGGGTAGCAATCAGCCCCAGCATTTT

j_gene: TRBJ2-7
abundance: -
v_gene: TRBV2
d_gene: -
CDR3aa: CASRTDGGQGNEQYF
CDR3nt: TGTGCCAGCAGGACGGACGGGGGGCAGGGCAACGAGCAGTACTTC

j_gene: TRBJ2-3
abundance: -
v_gene: TRBV7-3
d_gene: TRBD2
CDR3aa: CASSALGGDTQYF
CDR3nt: TGTGCCAGCAGCGCCCTGGGAGGGGATACGCAGTATTTT

j_gene: TRBJ1-2
abundance: -
v_gene: TRBV6-5
d_gene: -
CDR3aa: CASTNWGLRHGYTF
CDR3nt: TGTGCCAGCACCAACTGGGGGCTTCGGCATGGCTACACCTTC

j_gene: TRBJ1-4
abundance: -
v_gene: TRBV5-6
d_gene: -
CDR3aa: CASSLGPGTDGNEKLFF
CDR3nt: TGTGCCAGCAGCTTGGGGCCGGGGACGGACGGCAATGAAAAACTGTTTTTT

j_gene: TRBJ1-3
abundance: -
v_gene: TRBV5-4
d_gene: TRBD1
CDR3aa: CASSDRQGTGNTIYF
CDR3nt: TGTGCCAGCAGCGACCGACAGGGTACCGGAAACACCATATATTTT

j_gene: TRBJ1-3
abundance: -
v_gene: TRBV6-6
d_gene: -
CDR3aa: CASSYSAQGNTIYF
CDR3nt: TGTGCCAGCAGTTACTCTGCTCAGGGAAACACCATATATTTT

j_gene: TRBJ2-3
abundance: -
v_gene: TRBV7-9
d_gene: TRBD2
CDR3aa: CASSVGLAGLDTQYF
CDR3nt: TGTGCCAGCAGCGTGGGACTAGCGGGACTAGATACGCAGTATTTT

j_gene: TRBJ2-7
abundance: -
v_gene: TRBV7-8
d_gene: TRBD2
CDR3aa: CASSLRPGLAGAYEQYF
CDR3nt: TGTGCCAGCAGCTTACGCCCCGGACTAGCGGGAGCCTACGAGCAGTACTTC

j_gene: TRBJ1-1
abundance: once
v_gene: TRBV29-1
d_gene: TRBD1
CDR3aa: CSVPRTGGYTEAFF
CDR3nt: TGCAGCGTACCCCGGACAGGGGGCTACACTGAAGCTTTCTTT

j_gene: TRBJ1-5
abundance: -
v_gene: TRBV30
d_gene: -
CDR3aa: CAWGRDNQPQHF
CDR3nt: TGTGCCTGGGGAAGAGATAATCAGCCCCAGCATTTT

j_gene: TRBJ2-2
abundance: -
v_gene: TRBV6-1
d_gene: -
CDR3aa: CASSGQNTGELFF
CDR3nt: TGTGCCAGCAGTGGACAAAACACCGGGGAGCTGTTTTTT

j_gene: TRBJ1-1
abundance: -
v_gene: TRBV5-1
d_gene: TRBD1
CDR3aa: CASSDGQGTEAFF
CDR3nt: TGCGCCAGCAGCGACGGACAGGGCACTGAAGCTTTCTTT

j_gene: TRBJ2-5
abundance: -
v_gene: TRBV4-1
d_gene: TRBD2
CDR3aa: CASSQRGLAGVESQETQYF
CDR3nt: TGCGCCAGCAGCCAAAGGGGACTAGCGGGAGTGGAGAGCCAAGAGACCCAGTACTTC

j_gene: TRBJ2-3
abundance: -
v_gene: TRBV7-8
d_gene: TRBD1
CDR3aa: CASSPMPVGQITDTQYF
CDR3nt: TGTGCCAGCAGCCCAATGCCGGTGGGACAGATCACAGATACGCAGTATTTT

j_gene: TRBJ1-5
abundance: -
v_gene: TRBV30
d_gene: -
CDR3aa: CAWSVLRNQPQHF
CDR3nt: TGTGCCTGGAGTGTTTTGCGGAATCAGCCCCAGCATTTT

j_gene: TRBJ2-1
abundance: -
v_gene: TRBV7-9
d_gene: TRBD2
CDR3aa: CASSPAGVLTNNEQFF
CDR3nt: TGTGCCAGCAGCCCAGCGGGAGTTCTTACTAACAATGAGCAGTTCTTC

j_gene: TRBJ2-7
abundance: -
v_gene: TRBV5-1
d_gene: TRBD1
CDR3aa: CASSPQGAQGREQYF
CDR3nt: TGCGCCAGCAGCCCACAGGGGGCCCAGGGGAGGGAGCAGTACTTC

j_gene: TRBJ2-7
abundance: -
v_gene: TRBV10-3
d_gene: TRBD2
CDR3aa: CAISEPLAGDEQYF
CDR3nt: TGTGCCATCAGTGAGCCCCTAGCGGGGGACGAGCAGTACTTC